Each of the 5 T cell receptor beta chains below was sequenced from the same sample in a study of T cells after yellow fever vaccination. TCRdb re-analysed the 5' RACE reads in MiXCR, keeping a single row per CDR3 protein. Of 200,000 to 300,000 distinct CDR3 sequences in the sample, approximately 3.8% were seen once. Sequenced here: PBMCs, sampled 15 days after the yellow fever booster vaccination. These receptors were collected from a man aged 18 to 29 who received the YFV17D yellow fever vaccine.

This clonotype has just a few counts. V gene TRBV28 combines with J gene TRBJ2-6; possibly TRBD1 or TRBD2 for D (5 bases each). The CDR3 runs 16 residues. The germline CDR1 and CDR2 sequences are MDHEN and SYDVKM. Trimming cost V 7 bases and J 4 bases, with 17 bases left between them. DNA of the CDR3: TGTGCCAGCACAAAGCCTAGGGGAGAAGGGGCCAACGTCCTGACTTTC. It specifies CASTKPRGEGANVLTF.

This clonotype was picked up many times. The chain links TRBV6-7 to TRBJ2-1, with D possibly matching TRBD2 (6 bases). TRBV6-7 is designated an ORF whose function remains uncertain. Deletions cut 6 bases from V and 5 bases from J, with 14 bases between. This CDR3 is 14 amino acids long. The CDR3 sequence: CASRGLARDNEQFF. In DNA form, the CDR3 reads TGTGCCAGCAGGGGGCTAGCGCGGGACAATGAGCAGTTCTTC.

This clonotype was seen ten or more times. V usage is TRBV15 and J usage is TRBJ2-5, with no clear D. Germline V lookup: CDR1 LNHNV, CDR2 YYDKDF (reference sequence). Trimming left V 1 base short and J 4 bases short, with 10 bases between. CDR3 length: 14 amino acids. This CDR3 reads CATSRVAQGETQYF. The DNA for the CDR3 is TGTGCCACCAGCAGAGTGGCGCAAGGAGAGACCCAGTACTTC.

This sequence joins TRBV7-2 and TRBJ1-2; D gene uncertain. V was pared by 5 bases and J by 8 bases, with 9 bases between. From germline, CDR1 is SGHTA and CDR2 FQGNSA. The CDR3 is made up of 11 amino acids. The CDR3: CASSDLVGYTF. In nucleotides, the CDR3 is TGTGCCAGCAGCGACTTAGTGGGCTACACCTTC.

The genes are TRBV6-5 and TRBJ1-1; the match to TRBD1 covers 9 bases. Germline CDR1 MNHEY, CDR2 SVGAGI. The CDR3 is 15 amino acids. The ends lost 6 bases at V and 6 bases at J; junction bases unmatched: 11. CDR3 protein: CASRTPGQGWAEAFF. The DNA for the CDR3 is TGTGCCAGCAGGACCCCGGGACAGGGCTGGGCTGAAGCTTTCTTT.